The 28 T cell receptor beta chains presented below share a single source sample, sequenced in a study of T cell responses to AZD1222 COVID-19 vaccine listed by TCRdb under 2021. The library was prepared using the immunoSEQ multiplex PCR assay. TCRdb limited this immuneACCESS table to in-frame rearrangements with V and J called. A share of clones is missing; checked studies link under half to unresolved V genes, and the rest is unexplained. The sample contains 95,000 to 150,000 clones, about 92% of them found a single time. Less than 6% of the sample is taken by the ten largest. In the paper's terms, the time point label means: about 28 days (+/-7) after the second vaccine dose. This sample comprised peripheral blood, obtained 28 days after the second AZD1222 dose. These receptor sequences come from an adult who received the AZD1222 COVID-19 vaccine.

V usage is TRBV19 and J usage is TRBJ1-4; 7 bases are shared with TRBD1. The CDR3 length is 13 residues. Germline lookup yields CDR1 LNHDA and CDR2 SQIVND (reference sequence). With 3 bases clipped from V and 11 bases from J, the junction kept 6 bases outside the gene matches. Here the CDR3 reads CASSIAGTDKLFF. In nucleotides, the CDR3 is TGTGCCAGTAGTATCGCCGGGACAGACAAACTGTTTTTT.

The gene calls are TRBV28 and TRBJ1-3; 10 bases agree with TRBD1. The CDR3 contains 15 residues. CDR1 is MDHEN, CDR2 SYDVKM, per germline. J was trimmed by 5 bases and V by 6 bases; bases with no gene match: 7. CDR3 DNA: TGTGCCAGCAGGCCCCCGGGACAGGGGCGAAACACCATATATTTT. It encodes CASRPPGQGRNTIYF.

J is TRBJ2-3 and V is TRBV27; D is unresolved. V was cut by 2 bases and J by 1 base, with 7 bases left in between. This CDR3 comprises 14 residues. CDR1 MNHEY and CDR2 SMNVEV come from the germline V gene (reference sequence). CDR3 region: CASSLVYGTDTQYF. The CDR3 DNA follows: TGTGCCAGCAGTTTAGTATACGGCACAGATACGCAGTATTTT.

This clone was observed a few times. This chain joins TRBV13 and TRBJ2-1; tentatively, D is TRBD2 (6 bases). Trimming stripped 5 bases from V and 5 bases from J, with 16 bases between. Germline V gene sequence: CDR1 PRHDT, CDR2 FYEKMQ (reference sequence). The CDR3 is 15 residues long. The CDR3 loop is CASSRDRDWNNEQFF. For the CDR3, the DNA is TGTGCCAGCAGCCGTGACCGGGACTGGAACAATGAGCAGTTCTTC.

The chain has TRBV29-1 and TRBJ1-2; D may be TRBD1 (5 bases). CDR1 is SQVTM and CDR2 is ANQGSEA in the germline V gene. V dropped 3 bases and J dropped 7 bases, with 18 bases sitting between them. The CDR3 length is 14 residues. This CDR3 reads CSVELQVGSRGYTF. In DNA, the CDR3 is TGCAGCGTTGAGTTACAGGTTGGATCTCGTGGCTACACCTTC.

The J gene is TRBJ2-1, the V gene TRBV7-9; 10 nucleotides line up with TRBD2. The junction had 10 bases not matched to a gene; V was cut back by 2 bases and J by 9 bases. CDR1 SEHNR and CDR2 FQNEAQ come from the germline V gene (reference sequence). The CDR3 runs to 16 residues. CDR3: CASSLSPRASGSEQFF. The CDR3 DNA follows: TGTGCCAGCAGCTTATCCCCGAGGGCTAGCGGGAGTGAGCAGTTCTTC.

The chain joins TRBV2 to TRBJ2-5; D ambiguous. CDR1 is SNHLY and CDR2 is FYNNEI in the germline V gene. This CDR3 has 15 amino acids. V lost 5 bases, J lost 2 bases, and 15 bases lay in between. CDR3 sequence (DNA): TGTGCCAGCAGTTTATCCCGGCGGCCACAAGAGACCCAGTACTTC. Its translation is CASSLSRRPQETQYF.

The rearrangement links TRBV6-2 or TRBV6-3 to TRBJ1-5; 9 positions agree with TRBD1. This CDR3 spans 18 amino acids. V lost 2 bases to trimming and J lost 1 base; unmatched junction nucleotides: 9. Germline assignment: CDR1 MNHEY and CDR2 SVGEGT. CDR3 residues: CASSYASGTGISNQPQHF. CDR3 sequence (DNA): TGTGCCAGCAGTTACGCCTCCGGGACAGGGATAAGCAATCAGCCCCAGCATTTT.

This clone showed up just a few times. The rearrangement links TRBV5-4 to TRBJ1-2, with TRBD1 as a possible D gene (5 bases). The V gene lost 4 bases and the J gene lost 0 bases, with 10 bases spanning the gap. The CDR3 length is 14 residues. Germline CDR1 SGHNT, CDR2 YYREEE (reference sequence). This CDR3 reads CASSLGLTNYGYTF. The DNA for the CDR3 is TGTGCCAGCAGCCTGGGACTGACTAACTATGGCTACACCTTC.

The CDR3 here is CASSLARGGETQYF. The CDR3 DNA reads TGTGCCAGCAGCTTAGCGCGCGGGGGAGAGACCCAGTACTTC. This chain joins TRBV7-9 and TRBJ2-5, with TRBD2 matching over 7 bases. The CDR3 is 14 amino acids. Germline V lookup: CDR1 SEHNR, CDR2 FQNEAQ (reference sequence). Losses at the gene ends were 0 bases for V and 4 bases for J; bases not matched to a gene: 2.

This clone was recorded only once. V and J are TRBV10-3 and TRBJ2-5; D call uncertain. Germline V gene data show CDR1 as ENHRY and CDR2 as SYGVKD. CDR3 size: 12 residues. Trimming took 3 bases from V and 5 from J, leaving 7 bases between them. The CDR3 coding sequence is TGTGCCATCAGTGACGTTAGGGAGACCCAGTACTTC. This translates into CAISDVRETQYF.

CDR3 bases: TGTGCCAGCAGCCCCGGGCAGGCCAGCAATCAGCCCCAGCATTTT. Amino acid sequence: CASSPGQASNQPQHF. The chain has TRBV5-5 and TRBJ1-5; unclear D gene. The CDR3 has 15 amino acids. Germline loops: CDR1 SGHKS, CDR2 YYEKEE (reference sequence). The V and J ends lost 4 bases and 1 base respectively, with 12 bases between them.

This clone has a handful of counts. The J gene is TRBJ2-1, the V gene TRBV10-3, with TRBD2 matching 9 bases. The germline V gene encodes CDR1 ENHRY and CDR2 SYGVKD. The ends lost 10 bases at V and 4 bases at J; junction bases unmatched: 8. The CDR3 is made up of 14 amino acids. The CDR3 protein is CATDPSGTYNEQFF. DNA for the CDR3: TGTGCCACCGACCCTAGCGGGACTTACAATGAGCAGTTCTTC.

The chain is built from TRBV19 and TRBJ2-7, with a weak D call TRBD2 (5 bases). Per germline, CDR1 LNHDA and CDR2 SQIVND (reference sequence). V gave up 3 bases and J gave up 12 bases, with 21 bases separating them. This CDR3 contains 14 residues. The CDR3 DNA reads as TGTGCCAGTAGTATCCCCCAAGGTCCGGAGGAACGGTACTTC. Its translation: CASSIPQGPEERYF.

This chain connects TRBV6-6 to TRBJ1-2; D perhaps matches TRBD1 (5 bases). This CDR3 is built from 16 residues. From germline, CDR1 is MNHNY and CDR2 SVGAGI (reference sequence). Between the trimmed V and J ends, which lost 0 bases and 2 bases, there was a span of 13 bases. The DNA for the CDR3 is TGTGCCAGCAGTTACTCCTCAGGGCCACTAAACTATGGCTACACCTTC. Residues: CASSYSSGPLNYGYTF.

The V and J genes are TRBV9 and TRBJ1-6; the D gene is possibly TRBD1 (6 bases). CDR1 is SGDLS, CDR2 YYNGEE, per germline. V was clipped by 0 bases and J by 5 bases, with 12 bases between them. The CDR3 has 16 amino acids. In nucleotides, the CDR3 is TGTGCCAGCAGCGTAGGGTTAGGGGGTAATAATTCACCCCTCCACTTT. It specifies CASSVGLGGNNSPLHF.

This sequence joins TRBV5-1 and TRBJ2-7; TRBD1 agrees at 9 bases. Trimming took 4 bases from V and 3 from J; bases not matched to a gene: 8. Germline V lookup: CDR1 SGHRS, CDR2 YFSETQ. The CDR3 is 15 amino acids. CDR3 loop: CASSRNTGGNYEQYF. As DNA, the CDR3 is TGCGCCAGCAGCCGAAACACAGGGGGCAACTACGAGCAGTACTTC. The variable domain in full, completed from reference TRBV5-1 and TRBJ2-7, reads KAGVTQTPRYLIKTRGQQVTLSCSPISGHRSVSWYQQTPGQGLQFLFEYFSETQRNKGNFPGRFSGRQFSNSRSEMNVSTLELGDSALYLCASSRNTGGNYEQYFGPGTRLTVT.

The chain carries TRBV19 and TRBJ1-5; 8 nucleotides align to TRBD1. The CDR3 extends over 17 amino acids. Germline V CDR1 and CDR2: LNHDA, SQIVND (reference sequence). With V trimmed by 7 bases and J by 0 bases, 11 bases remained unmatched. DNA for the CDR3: TGTGCCAGTAACGACCCCATGGGACAGGATAGCAATCAGCCCCAGCATTTT. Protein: CASNDPMGQDSNQPQHF.

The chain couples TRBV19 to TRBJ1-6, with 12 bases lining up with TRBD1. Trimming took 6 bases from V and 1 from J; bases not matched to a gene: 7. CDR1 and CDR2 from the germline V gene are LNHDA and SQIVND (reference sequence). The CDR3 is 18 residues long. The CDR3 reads CASSSGTGGLSYNSPLHF. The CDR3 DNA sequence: TGTGCCAGTAGCTCCGGGACAGGGGGCTTGTCCTATAATTCACCCCTCCACTTT. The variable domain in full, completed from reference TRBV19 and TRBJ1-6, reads DGGITQSPKYLFRKEGQNVTLSCEQNLNHDAMYWYRQDPGQGLRLIYYSQIVNDFQKGDIAEGYSVSREKKESFPLTVTSAQKNPTAFYLCASSSGTGGLSYNSPLHFGNGTRLTVT.

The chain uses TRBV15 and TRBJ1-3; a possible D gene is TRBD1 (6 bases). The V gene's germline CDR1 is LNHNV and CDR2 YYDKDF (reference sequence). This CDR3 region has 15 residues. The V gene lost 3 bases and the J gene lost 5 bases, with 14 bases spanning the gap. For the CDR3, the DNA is TGTGCCACCAGCAGGAGCCGGGACACCCGAAACACCATATATTTT. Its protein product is CATSRSRDTRNTIYF.

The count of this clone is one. CDR3 amino acids: CASSSGGGLGTEAFF. In nucleotides, the CDR3 is TGTGCCAGCAGCTCTGGGGGAGGGTTGGGCACTGAAGCTTTCTTT. The V call is TRBV9, the J call TRBJ1-1; D may be TRBD1 (5 bases). Germline loops: CDR1 SGDLS, CDR2 YYNGEE. This CDR3 contains 15 residues. The V end lost 4 bases, the J end lost 4 bases, and 17 bases lay between the germline ends.

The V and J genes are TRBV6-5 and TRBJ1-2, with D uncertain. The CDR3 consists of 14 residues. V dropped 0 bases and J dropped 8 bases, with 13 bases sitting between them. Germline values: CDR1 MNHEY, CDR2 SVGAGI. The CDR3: CASSYSSTGRGYTF. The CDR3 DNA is TGTGCCAGCAGTTACTCGAGTACGGGTCGCGGCTACACCTTC.

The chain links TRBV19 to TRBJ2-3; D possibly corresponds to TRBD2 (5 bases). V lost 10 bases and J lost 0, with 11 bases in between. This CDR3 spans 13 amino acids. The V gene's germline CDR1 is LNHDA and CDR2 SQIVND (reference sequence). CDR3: CAISGSSTDTQYF. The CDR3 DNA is TGTGCCATCTCGGGGTCTAGCACAGATACGCAGTATTTT.

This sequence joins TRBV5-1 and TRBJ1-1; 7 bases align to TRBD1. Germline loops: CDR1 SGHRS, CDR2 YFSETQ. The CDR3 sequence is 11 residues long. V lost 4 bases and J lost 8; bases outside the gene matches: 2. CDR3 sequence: CASSRQGEAFF. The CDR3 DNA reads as TGCGCCAGCAGCAGACAGGGAGAAGCTTTCTTT.

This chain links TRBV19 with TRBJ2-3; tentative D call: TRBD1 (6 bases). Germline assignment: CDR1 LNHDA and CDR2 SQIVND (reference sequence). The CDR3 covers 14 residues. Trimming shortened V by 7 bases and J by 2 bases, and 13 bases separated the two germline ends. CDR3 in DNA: TGTGCCAGTACCCCGGGACACTCCACAGATACGCAGTATTTT. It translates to CASTPGHSTDTQYF.

CDR3 nucleotides: TGTGCCAGCAGCGTGAGAGGCAGCTCTGGAAACACCATATATTTT. It is translated as CASSVRGSSGNTIYF. This chain uses TRBV9 with TRBJ1-3; D unresolved. Trimming took off 2 bases at V and 0 bases at J, with 9 bases between the two ends. Germline V CDR1 and CDR2: SGDLS, YYNGEE. The CDR3 has 15 amino acids. The full variable domain, with the rest looked up from reference TRBV9 and TRBJ1-3, is DSGVTQTPKHLITATGQRVTLRCSPRSGDLSVYWYQQSLDQGLQFLIQYYNGEERAKGNILERFSAQQFPDLHSELNLSSLELGDSALYFCASSVRGSSGNTIYFGEGSWLTVV.

CDR3 protein: CASSLQGEPIEQYF. The CDR3 DNA follows: TGCGCCAGCAGCTTGCAGGGGGAACCAATCGAGCAGTACTTC. The chain combines TRBV5-1 with TRBJ2-7; TRBD1 agrees at 7 bases. The CDR3 spans 14 residues. V lost 1 base to trimming and J lost 6 bases; unmatched junction nucleotides: 7. From germline, CDR1 is SGHRS and CDR2 YFSETQ. The full variable domain, completed using reference TRBV5-1 and TRBJ2-7, is KAGVTQTPRYLIKTRGQQVTLSCSPISGHRSVSWYQQTPGQGLQFLFEYFSETQRNKGNFPGRFSGRQFSNSRSEMNVSTLELGDSALYLCASSLQGEPIEQYFGPGTRLTVT.

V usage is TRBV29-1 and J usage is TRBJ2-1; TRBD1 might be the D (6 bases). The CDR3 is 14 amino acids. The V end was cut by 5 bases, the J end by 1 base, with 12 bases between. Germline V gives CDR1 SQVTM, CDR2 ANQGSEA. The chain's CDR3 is CSVFIQGSYNEQFF. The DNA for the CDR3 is TGCAGCGTTTTTATCCAGGGGTCCTACAATGAGCAGTTCTTC.